This entry lists 13 T cell receptor beta chains sequenced from one sample in a study of blood T cell repertoires in COVID-19. Sequencing used immunoSEQ multiplex PCR; TCRdb keeps in-frame clones, though not all of them. The sample consists of 66,000 or so clones, around 80% of them appearing once. The sequencing input was peripheral blood. These receptors were collected from a human donor in a cohort sampled during active COVID-19.

The genes are TRBV15 and TRBJ2-1; a weak D match, TRBD1 (5 bases). Germline CDR1 LNHNV, CDR2 YYDKDF (reference sequence). The CDR3 spans 12 residues. V was cut by 0 bases and J by 12 bases, with 9 bases left in between. CDR3 residues: CATSRDRDRQFF. The CDR3 bases are TGTGCCACCAGCAGAGATCGTGACAGGCAGTTCTTC.

This rearrangement joins TRBV11-2 to TRBJ1-5; 10 nucleotides agree with TRBD1. CDR1 is SGHAT and CDR2 is FQNNGV in the germline V gene. The CDR3 runs 15 residues. V shed 5 bases and J 3 bases; nucleotides not matched to a gene: 4. The CDR3 sequence: CASSTGTGDNQPQHF. CDR3 nucleotides: TGTGCCAGCAGCACCGGGACAGGGGACAATCAGCCCCAGCATTTT.

The chain joins TRBV5-5 to TRBJ1-5, with D perhaps TRBD1 (5 bases). The V and J ends lost 1 base and 6 bases respectively, with 8 bases between them. The CDR3 has 13 amino acids. The germline V gene has CDR1 SGHKS and CDR2 YYEKEE (reference sequence). For the CDR3, the DNA is TGTGCCAGCAGCTTGTCAAGGGGTCAGCCCCAGCATTTT. It codes for CASSLSRGQPQHF.

The CDR3 spells CASRVTHRVNTEAFF. The CDR3, as DNA: TGTGCCAGCAGAGTTACTCATCGAGTAAACACTGAAGCTTTCTTT. The chain couples TRBV6-5 to TRBJ1-1; D is uncertain. V lost 6 bases, J lost 2 bases, and 16 bases lay in between. Germline CDR1 MNHEY, CDR2 SVGAGI. The CDR3 has 15 residues.

V and J are TRBV6-6 and TRBJ2-7; TRBD2 matches at 12 bases. The CDR3 covers 14 residues. The J segment lost 5 bases and the V segment lost 5 bases, leaving 4 bases of the junction unmatched. Germline assignment: CDR1 MNHNY and CDR2 SVGAGI (reference sequence). CDR3 nucleotide sequence: TGTGCCAGCAGTCGACTAGCGGGAGAGGACGAGCAGTACTTC. Its translation: CASSRLAGEDEQYF.

This sequence joins TRBV4-3 and TRBJ2-7, with 8 bases lining up with TRBD2. The trim removed 2 bases at V and 4 bases at J, leaving 10 bases unmatched. The germline V gene has CDR1 LGHNA and CDR2 YSLEER. This CDR3 has 16 residues. This CDR3 reads CASSQIASGGRYEQYF. CDR3 in DNA: TGCGCCAGCAGCCAAATAGCTTCGGGAGGGCGTTACGAGCAGTACTTC.

The V and J genes are TRBV7-9 and TRBJ2-3; 14 positions match TRBD2. V lost 3 bases, J lost 8 bases, and 7 bases stayed unmatched. The germline CDR1 and CDR2 sequences are SEHNR and FQNEAQ (reference sequence). This CDR3 comprises 16 residues. CDR3 sequence (DNA): TGTGCCAGCAGCTTTGGACTAGCGGGGGGTACGGGTACGCAGTATTTT. Protein product: CASSFGLAGGTGTQYF. Together with reference TRBV7-9 and TRBJ2-3, the CDR3 gives the full variable domain: DTGVSQNPRHKITKRGQNVTFRCDPISEHNRLYWYRQTLGQGPEFLTYFQNEAQLEKSRLLSDRFSAERPKGSFSTLEIQRTEQGDSAMYLCASSFGLAGGTGTQYFGPGTRLTVL.

The sample holds a few counts of this clone. The chain couples TRBV7-2 to TRBJ2-7; D is unclear. The CDR3 runs to 12 residues. Trimming removed 5 bases at V and 6 bases at J, with 11 bases between. Germline lookup yields CDR1 SGHTA and CDR2 FQGNSA. CDR3 residues: CASSPRTVEQYF. DNA for the CDR3: TGTGCCAGCAGCCCCCGCACAGTCGAGCAGTACTTC. Full variable domain (missing parts from reference TRBV7-2 and TRBJ2-7): GAGVSQSPSNKVTEKGKDVELRCDPISGHTALYWYRQSLGQGLEFLIYFQGNSAPDKSGLPSDRFSAERTGGSVSTLTIQRTQQEDSAVYLCASSPRTVEQYFGPGTRLTVT.

The chain couples TRBV5-4 to TRBJ2-2, with TRBD2 identical over 9 bases. Per germline, CDR1 SGHNT and CDR2 YYREEE (reference sequence). The CDR3 consists of 16 residues. J gave up 2 bases and V 0 bases, and 2 bases lay outside the gene matches. The CDR3 sequence is CASSLVGTSNTGELFF. The CDR3 DNA reads TGTGCCAGCAGCTTGGTGGGGACTAGCAACACCGGGGAGCTGTTTTTT.

This clone showed up just a few times. V and J are TRBV16 and TRBJ1-2, with 7 bases fitting TRBD1. Per the germline V gene, CDR1 is KGHSY and CDR2 is FQNENV. Germline trimming cut 2 bases from V and 8 bases from J; bases unmatched to any gene: 14. The CDR3 consists of 16 residues. CDR3 sequence reads: CASSQNQGGTAGGYTF. CDR3 nucleotides: TGTGCCAGCAGCCAAAATCAAGGCGGGACAGCCGGGGGCTACACCTTC.

The CDR3 protein is CASSPMTSGIGEQFF. The CDR3, as DNA: TGTGCCAGCAGCCCGATGACTAGCGGGATCGGTGAGCAGTTCTTC. This chain links TRBV5-4 with TRBJ2-1, with TRBD2 matching 11 bases. V lost 4 bases to trimming and J lost 9 bases; unmatched junction nucleotides: 9. In germline, CDR1 is SGHNT, CDR2 YYREEE (reference sequence). The CDR3 sequence is 15 residues long.

The chain links TRBV11-2 to TRBJ2-4; 10 bases match TRBD1. Germline lookup yields CDR1 SGHAT and CDR2 FQNNGV. V was pared by 4 bases and J by 6 bases, with 12 bases of the junction left unmatched. The CDR3 is 17 residues long. CDR3 in amino acids: CASSSRTGGVMGNIQYF. The CDR3 DNA follows: TGTGCCAGCAGCTCTCGGACAGGGGGGGTAATGGGAAACATTCAGTACTTC.

This chain uses TRBV7-8 with TRBJ2-3, with D possibly matching TRBD2 (5 bases). Germline CDR1 and CDR2: SGHVS and FQNEAQ. The V gene lost 5 bases and the J gene lost 3 bases, with 18 bases spanning the gap. The CDR3 is 16 residues long. The CDR3 region is CASSVLGYSVTDTQYF. Here the CDR3 DNA reads TGTGCCAGCAGCGTTTTGGGGTATAGCGTTACAGATACGCAGTATTTT.